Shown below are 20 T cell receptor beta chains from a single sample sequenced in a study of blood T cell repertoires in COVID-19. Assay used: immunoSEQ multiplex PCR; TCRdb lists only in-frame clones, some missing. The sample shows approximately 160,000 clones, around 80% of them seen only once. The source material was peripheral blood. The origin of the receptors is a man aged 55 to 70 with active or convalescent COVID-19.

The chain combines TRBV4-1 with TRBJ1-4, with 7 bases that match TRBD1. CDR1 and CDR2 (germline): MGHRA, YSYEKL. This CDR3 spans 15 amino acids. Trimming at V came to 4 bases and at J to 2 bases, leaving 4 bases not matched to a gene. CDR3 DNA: TGCGCCAGCAGCCCCGGCAGGGGGACTAATGAAAAACTGTTTTTT. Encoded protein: CASSPGRGTNEKLFF.

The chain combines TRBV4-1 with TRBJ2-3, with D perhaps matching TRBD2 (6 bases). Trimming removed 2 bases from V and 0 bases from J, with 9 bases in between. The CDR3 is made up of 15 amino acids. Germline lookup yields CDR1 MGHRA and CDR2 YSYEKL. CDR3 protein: CASSQIAASTDTQYF. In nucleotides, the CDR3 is TGCGCCAGCAGCCAAATAGCGGCTAGCACAGATACGCAGTATTTT.

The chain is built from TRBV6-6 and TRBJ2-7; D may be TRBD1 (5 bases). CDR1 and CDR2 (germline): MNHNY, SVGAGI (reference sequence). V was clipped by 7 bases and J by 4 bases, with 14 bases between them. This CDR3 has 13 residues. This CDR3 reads CASTNAQGYEQYF. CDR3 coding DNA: TGTGCCAGCACCAACGCCCAGGGATACGAGCAGTACTTC.

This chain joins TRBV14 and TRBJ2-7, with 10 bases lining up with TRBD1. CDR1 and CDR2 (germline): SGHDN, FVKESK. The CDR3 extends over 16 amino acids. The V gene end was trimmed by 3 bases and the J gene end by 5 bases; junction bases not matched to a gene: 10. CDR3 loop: CASSQGYGTGEDEQYF. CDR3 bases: TGTGCCAGCAGCCAGGGTTACGGGACAGGGGAGGACGAGCAGTACTTC.

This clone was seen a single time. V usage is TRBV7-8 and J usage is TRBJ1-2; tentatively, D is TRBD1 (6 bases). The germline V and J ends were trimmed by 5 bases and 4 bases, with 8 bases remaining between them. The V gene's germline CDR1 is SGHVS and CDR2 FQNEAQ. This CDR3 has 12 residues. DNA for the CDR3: TGTGCCAGCAGCCTGGACAGCTATGGCTACACCTTC. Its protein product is CASSLDSYGYTF. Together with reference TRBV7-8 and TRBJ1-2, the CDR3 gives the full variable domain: GAGVSQSPRYKVAKRGQDVALRCDPISGHVSLFWYQQALGQGPEFLTYFQNEAQLDKSGLPSDRFFAERPEGSVSTLKIQRTQQEDSAVYLCASSLDSYGYTFGSGTRLTVV.

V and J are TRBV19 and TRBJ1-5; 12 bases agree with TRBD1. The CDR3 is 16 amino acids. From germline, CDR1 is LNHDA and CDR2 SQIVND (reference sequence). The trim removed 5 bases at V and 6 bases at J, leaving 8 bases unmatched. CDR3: CASSPDGTGGGQPQHF. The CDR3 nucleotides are TGTGCCAGTAGTCCGGATGGGACAGGGGGCGGTCAGCCCCAGCATTTT.

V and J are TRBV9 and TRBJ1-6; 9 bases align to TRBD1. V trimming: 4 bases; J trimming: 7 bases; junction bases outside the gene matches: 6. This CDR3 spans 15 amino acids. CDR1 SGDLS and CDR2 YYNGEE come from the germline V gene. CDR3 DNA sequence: TGTGCCAGCAGCATAGGGACAGGGATAAATTCACCCCTCCACTTT. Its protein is CASSIGTGINSPLHF. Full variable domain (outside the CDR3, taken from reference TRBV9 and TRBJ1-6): DSGVTQTPKHLITATGQRVTLRCSPRSGDLSVYWYQQSLDQGLQFLIQYYNGEERAKGNILERFSAQQFPDLHSELNLSSLELGDSALYFCASSIGTGINSPLHFGNGTRLTVT.

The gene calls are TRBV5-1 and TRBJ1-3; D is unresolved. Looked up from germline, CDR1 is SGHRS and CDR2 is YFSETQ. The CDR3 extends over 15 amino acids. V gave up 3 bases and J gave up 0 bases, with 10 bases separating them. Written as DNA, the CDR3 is TGCGCCAGCAGCTCCGGACTGAGCTCTGGAAACACCATATATTTT. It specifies CASSSGLSSGNTIYF.

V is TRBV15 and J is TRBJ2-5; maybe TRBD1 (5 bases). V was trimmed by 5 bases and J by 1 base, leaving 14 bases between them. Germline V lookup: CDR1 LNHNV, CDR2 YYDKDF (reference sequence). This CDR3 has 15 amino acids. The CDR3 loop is CATSRQGLVQETQYF. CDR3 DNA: TGTGCCACCAGCCGGCAGGGATTGGTCCAAGAGACCCAGTACTTC.

The DNA of the CDR3 is TGTGCCAGTAGTACTCAGGATGCCGGGGAGCTGTTTTTT. Translation: CASSTQDAGELFF. The V gene is TRBV19, the J gene TRBJ2-2; D uncertain. V lost 4 bases and J 6 bases, leaving 9 bases between the germline ends. The germline V gene encodes CDR1 LNHDA and CDR2 SQIVND (reference sequence). The CDR3 is made up of 13 amino acids.

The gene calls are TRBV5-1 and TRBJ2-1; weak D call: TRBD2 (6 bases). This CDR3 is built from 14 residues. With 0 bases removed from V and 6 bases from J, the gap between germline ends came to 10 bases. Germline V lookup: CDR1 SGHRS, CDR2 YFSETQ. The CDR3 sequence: CASSLAGVSNEQFF. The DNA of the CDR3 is TGCGCCAGCAGCTTGGCGGGAGTCTCCAATGAGCAGTTCTTC.

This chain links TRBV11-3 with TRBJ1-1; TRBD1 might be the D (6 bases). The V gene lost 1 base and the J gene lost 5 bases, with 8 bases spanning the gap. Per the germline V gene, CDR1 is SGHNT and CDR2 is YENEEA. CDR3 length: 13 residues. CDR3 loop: CASSLARGTEAFF. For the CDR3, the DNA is TGTGCCAGCAGCTTAGCTAGGGGGACTGAAGCTTTCTTT.

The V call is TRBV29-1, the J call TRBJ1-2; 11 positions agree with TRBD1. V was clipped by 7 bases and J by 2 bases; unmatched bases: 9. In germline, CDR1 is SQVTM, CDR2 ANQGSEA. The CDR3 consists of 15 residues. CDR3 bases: TGCAGCGCCACCGACGGACAGGGGGCCAACTATGGCTACACCTTC. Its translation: CSATDGQGANYGYTF.

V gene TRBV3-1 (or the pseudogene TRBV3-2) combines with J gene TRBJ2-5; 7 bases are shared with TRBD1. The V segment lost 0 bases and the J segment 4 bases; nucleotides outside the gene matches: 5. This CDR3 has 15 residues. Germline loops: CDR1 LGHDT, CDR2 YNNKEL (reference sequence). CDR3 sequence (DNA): TGTGCCAGCAGCCAAGATAGGGCAGGGGGAGAGACCCAGTACTTC. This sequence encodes CASSQDRAGGETQYF.

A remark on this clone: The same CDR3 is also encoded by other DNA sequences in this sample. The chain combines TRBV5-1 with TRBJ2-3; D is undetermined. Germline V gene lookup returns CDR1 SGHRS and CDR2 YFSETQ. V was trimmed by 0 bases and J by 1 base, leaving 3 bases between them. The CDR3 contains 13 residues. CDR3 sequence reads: CASSLAGTDTQYF. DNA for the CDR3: TGCGCCAGCAGCTTGGCAGGCACAGATACGCAGTATTTT.

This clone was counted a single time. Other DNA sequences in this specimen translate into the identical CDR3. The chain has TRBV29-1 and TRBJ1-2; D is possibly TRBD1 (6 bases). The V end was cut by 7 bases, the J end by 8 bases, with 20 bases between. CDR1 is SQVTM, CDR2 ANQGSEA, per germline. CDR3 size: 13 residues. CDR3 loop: CSALRGGGGGYTF. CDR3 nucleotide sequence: TGCAGCGCCCTGAGGGGGGGCGGGGGGGGCTACACCTTC.

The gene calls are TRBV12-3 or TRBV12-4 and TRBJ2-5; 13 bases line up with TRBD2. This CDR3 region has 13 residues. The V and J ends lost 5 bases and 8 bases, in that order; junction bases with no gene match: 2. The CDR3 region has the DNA TGTGCCAGCAGTCGGACTAGCGGGGGTACCCAGTACTTC. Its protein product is CASSRTSGGTQYF.

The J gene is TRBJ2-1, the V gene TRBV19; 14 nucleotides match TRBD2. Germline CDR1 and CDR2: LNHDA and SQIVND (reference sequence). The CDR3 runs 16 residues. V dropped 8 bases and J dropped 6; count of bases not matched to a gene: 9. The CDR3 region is CASGPGLAGAVNEQFF. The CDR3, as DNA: TGTGCCAGTGGACCGGGACTAGCGGGAGCGGTCAATGAGCAGTTCTTC.

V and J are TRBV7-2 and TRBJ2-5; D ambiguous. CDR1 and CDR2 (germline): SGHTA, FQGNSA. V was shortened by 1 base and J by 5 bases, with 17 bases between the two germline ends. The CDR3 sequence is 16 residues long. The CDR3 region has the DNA TGTGCCAGCAGCTTAGGAGGCCCACCAAGGATGGAGACCCAGTACTTC. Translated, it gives CASSLGGPPRMETQYF. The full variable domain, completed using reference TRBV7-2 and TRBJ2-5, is GAGVSQSPSNKVTEKGKDVELRCDPISGHTALYWYRQSLGQGLEFLIYFQGNSAPDKSGLPSDRFSAERTGGSVSTLTIQRTQQEDSAVYLCASSLGGPPRMETQYFGPGTRLLVL.

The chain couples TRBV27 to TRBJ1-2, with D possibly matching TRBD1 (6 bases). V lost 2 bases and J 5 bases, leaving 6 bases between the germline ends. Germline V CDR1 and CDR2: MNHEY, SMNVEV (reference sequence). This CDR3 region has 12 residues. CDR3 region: CASSLRGYGYTF. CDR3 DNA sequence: TGTGCCAGCAGTTTAAGGGGGTATGGCTACACCTTC.